This T cell receptor (beta chain) derives from a study of cytotoxic CD8 clonotypes in ibrutinib-treated CLL (dated by TCRdb to about 2021). Looking at the study overall: In this cohort, over 14 patients were treatment-naive and under 13 were relapsed/refractory, while roughly 17 had unmutated IGHV. Partial responses were observed in around 25 patients and complete responses in 2; after a median follow-up of 68 months, remission was maintained in 15 or so patients and progression was observed in roughly twelve. Response samples were taken after a median of about a year on treatment, ranging from about 6 to 40 months. On average, each sample had approximately 260,000 productive templates and tens of thousands of productive rearrangements. Longitudinal samples were available for about 30% of the 86 trial participants. Cryopreserved peripheral blood mononuclear cells were obtained prior to treatment, at the time of response, and at either disease progression or sustained remission. Every sample from remission and from progressive disease was obtained while the patients were still on ibrutinib. The paper as a whole reports these results and caveats: Clonality increased at ibrutinib response, stayed stable in sustained remission, and fell back toward baseline at progression. Public clonotypes were rare and either contracted or stayed stable during treatment, and the rise in clonality at ibrutinib response reflected the expansion of private clonotypes. Baseline clonality was found to be higher than that of age-matched healthy donors and was strongly correlated with circulating CD8+ T-cell counts. Lymph node repertoires were not examined, and the timing of sampling was not matched between patients in sustained remission and those whose disease progressed.

Comments on this clone: Its antigen is unknown. Nothing much larger sits one base from this clone, and base qualities are not available.

Each clonotype received, on average, 10x coverage in deep resolution sequencing performed on a MiSeq, where the target depth lay between 1 in 1 million and 1 in 200,000 T cells. TCR beta libraries were generated with the immunoSEQ hsTCRB Kit. Processing in the source paper ran as follows. Data were analyzed with ImmunoSEQ Data Assistant and ImmunoSEQ Analyzer, with V, D and J genes assigned per IMGT definitions. Clonality, which ranges from 0 to 1, was calculated as one minus the normalized Shannon entropy of productive rearrangement frequencies. Public clonotype analysis was restricted to overrepresented clonotypes comprising at least 0.05% of each patient's repertoire. Some twelve age-matched healthy donor repertoires from immuneACCESS were used as controls for clonality. TCRdb took this table from immuneACCESS and kept in-frame rearrangements with V and J called. Such tables lack part of the clones; where checked against another copy, unresolved V genes explain under half of the gap, and the rest is unexplained. Clonal size and the V and J genes are those of that table, whereas D and trimming came from the DNA. The sample contains more than 15,000 clones, about 64% of them found a single time. The biggest ten clones account for under 30% of the sample.

Per the publication, the time point label means: about a year on ibrutinib. For TCR beta library preparation, 1.5 to 2 micrograms of genomic DNA were isolated from cryopreserved PBMCs. Longitudinal blood samples from CLL patients receiving ibrutinib monotherapy were subjected to high-throughput TCR beta sequencing. Patients were enrolled in a phase 2 open-label single-center ibrutinib monotherapy trial. The material was PBMCs, obtained after 12 months of ibrutinib treatment. This clonotype was obtained from a human donor with chronic lymphocytic leukemia.

The bases read TGCGCCAGCGGTCGTGGAGCCCGGGGGACGGGGGAGCTGTTTTTT. It codes for CASGRGARGTGELFF. The sequence joins TRBV5-1 to TRBJ2-2, and TRBD2 may be the D gene, going by 6 matching bases. V is pared back by 7 bases and J by 8 bases, with 21 bases lying between the germline termini. CDR1 and CDR2, looked up from the germline V gene, are SGHRS and YFSETQ. The CDR3 spans 15 residues, from the cysteine through the phenylalanine. Of all the DNA, just the CDR3 is kept, 45 bases in frame from base 1.